This passage covers 14 T cell receptor beta chains from one sample sequenced in a study of blood T cell repertoires in COVID-19 (dated by TCRdb to between 2020 and 2021). Library preparation was by the immunoSEQ multiplex PCR assay. TCRdb's version of the immuneACCESS table is confined to in-frame rearrangements and falls short of the full clone set. An unresolved V gene accounts for under half of the shortfall where checked; the remainder is of unknown origin. This sample holds around 300,000 clones; roughly 87% were observed only once. The ten biggest clones cover approximately 12% of the sample. Sequenced material: peripheral blood. The receptors were gathered from a human donor in a cohort sampled during active COVID-19.

The V and J genes are TRBV18 and TRBJ2-1; tentative D call: TRBD1 (5 bases). The germline CDR1 and CDR2 sequences are KGHSH and LQKENI. The V and J ends lost 4 bases and 7 bases respectively, with 11 bases between them. The CDR3 length is 13 residues. CDR3 sequence reads: CASSQTGDNEQFF. Written as DNA, the CDR3 is TGTGCCAGCTCACAAACAGGAGATAATGAGCAGTTCTTC.

The chain carries TRBV4-1 and TRBJ2-5, with 9 bases matching TRBD2. The CDR3 totals 17 residues. Germline values: CDR1 MGHRA, CDR2 YSYEKL. V gave up 6 bases and J gave up 5 bases; unmatched junction bases: 16. The DNA for the CDR3 is TGCGCCAGCAGTTCGGGGTCCTGGGCTAGCGGGAAGGAGACCCAGTACTTC. Its translation is CASSSGSWASGKETQYF.

This chain uses TRBV24-1 with TRBJ2-1; D may be TRBD1 (6 bases). Trimming removed 3 bases from V and 4 bases from J, with 18 bases in between. The germline CDR1 and CDR2 sequences are KGHDR and SFDVKD. The length of the CDR3 is 17 residues. For the CDR3, the DNA is TGTGCCACCAGTGATGCGCGCCCACAGGGTACGTACAATGAGCAGTTCTTC. Translation: CATSDARPQGTYNEQFF.

The V call is TRBV7-2, the J call TRBJ1-1; a weak D match, TRBD1 (6 bases). The CDR3 totals 14 residues. V shed 5 bases and J shed 5 bases, with 15 bases lying between them. Germline CDR1 is SGHTA and CDR2 is FQGNSA. The CDR3 region has the DNA TGTGCCAGCAGCATTAAGGGGGGGATGACTGAAGCTTTCTTT. Residues: CASSIKGGMTEAFF.

The V call is TRBV6-5, the J call TRBJ1-5, with TRBD1 matching over 7 bases. This CDR3 has 13 amino acids. Germline trimming cut 6 bases from V and 7 bases from J; bases unmatched to any gene: 6. CDR1 is MNHEY, CDR2 SVGAGI, per germline. The CDR3 DNA reads as TGTGCCAGCAGGAAGACAGGGAACCAGCCCCAGCATTTT. Protein product: CASRKTGNQPQHF.

The chain uses TRBV19 and TRBJ2-2, with 8 nucleotides matching TRBD2. Germline assignment: CDR1 LNHDA and CDR2 SQIVND (reference sequence). The length of the CDR3 is 15 residues. The V gene end was trimmed by 9 bases and the J gene end by 6 bases; junction bases not matched to a gene: 12. The CDR3 loop reads CASRASGSFAGELFF. CDR3 sequence (DNA): TGTGCCAGCCGAGCGAGCGGGAGTTTCGCCGGGGAGCTGTTTTTT.

The CDR3 bases are TGTGCCACCATATTGGCAGGCTCACAAGAGACCCAGTACTTC. Protein sequence: CATILAGSQETQYF. This chain joins TRBV24-1 and TRBJ2-5; D unresolved. The CDR3 sequence is 14 residues long. Germline V gene sequence: CDR1 KGHDR, CDR2 SFDVKD. V lost 8 bases and J 2 bases, leaving 14 bases between the germline ends.

The CDR3 loop reads CASSSSSGATGFF. CDR3 nucleotide sequence: TGTGCCAGCAGCTCTAGTTCAGGGGCTACTGGTTTCTTC. The rearrangement joins TRBV5-8 to TRBJ2-1, with a tentative D call TRBD1 (6 bases). Per the germline V gene, CDR1 is SGHTS and CDR2 is YDEGEE. V was shortened by 3 bases and J by 16 bases, with 20 bases between the two germline ends. CDR3 size: 13 residues.

V gene TRBV5-6 combines with J gene TRBJ2-2; 9 nucleotides match TRBD1. Germline values: CDR1 SGHDT, CDR2 YYEEEE. CDR3 length equals 15 residues. Germline trimming cut 3 bases from V and 5 bases from J; bases unmatched to any gene: 5. This CDR3 reads CASSWGTGSTGELFF. In DNA form, the CDR3 reads TGTGCCAGCAGCTGGGGGACAGGGAGTACCGGGGAGCTGTTTTTT.

V and J are TRBV28 and TRBJ2-2; TRBD2 agrees at 13 bases. This CDR3 spans 17 amino acids. Germline-derived CDR1 and CDR2 are MDHEN and SYDVKM. J gave up 9 bases and V 4 bases, and 11 bases lay outside the gene matches. In DNA form, the CDR3 reads TGTGCCAGCAGTTCCCCGGGACTAGCGGGGATACACCGGGAGCTGTTTTTT. Translation: CASSSPGLAGIHRELFF.

This clone has only a few counts. The chain carries TRBV7-9 and TRBJ2-7; the match to TRBD2 covers 13 bases. J was trimmed by 6 bases and V by 4 bases; bases with no gene match: 3. Germline V gene data show CDR1 as SEHNR and CDR2 as FQNEAQ (reference sequence). The CDR3 length is 14 residues. The CDR3 region has the DNA TGTGCCAGCAGCTCTGGACTAGCGGGAGCCGAGCAGTACTTC. It is translated as CASSSGLAGAEQYF.

This chain joins TRBV6-2 or TRBV6-3 and TRBJ2-7; D might be TRBD1 (6 bases). Trimming shortened V by 6 bases and J by 5 bases, and 20 bases separated the two germline ends. CDR3 length: 15 amino acids. CDR1 MNHEY and CDR2 SVGEGT come from the germline V gene. CDR3 coding DNA: TGTGCCAGCAGCCCTGCCGAGGCAGGGGCCGACGAGCAGTACTTC. This sequence encodes CASSPAEAGADEQYF.

The chain has TRBV2 and TRBJ2-1; 9 bases align to TRBD1. The V and J ends lost 6 bases and 3 bases, in that order; junction bases with no gene match: 9. CDR1 and CDR2 (germline): SNHLY, FYNNEI. The CDR3 consists of 16 residues. CDR3 amino acids: CASSPGQGFGYNEQFF. CDR3 nucleotides: TGTGCCAGCAGCCCGGGACAGGGATTCGGCTACAATGAGCAGTTCTTC.

The rearrangement uses TRBV2 and TRBJ2-1; 7 bases agree with TRBD2. CDR1 and CDR2 from the germline V gene are SNHLY and FYNNEI. CDR3 length equals 15 residues. The V and J ends lost 3 bases and 6 bases, in that order; junction bases with no gene match: 8. The CDR3, as DNA: TGTGCCAGCAGTGAGGGGTTAGCGGGCCTCAATGAGCAGTTCTTC. Translating it yields CASSEGLAGLNEQFF.